This T cell receptor (beta chain) stems from a study of cytomegalovirus exposure and HLA in healthy donors. The PCR contained 60 Vbeta and 13 Jbeta primers. Libraries were prepared by immunoSEQ multiplex PCR; TCRdb keeps only in-frame clonotypes and omits some of them. Among about 120,000 clones, 70% were seen once, and the ten largest hold approximately 9.4%. This CDR3 spans 14 amino acids. Per the germline V gene, CDR1 is SGHRS and CDR2 is YFSETQ. Trimming removed 4 bases from V and 8 bases from J, with 18 bases in between. This clone was seen only once. Sequenced input: PBMCs. The chain links TRBV5-1 to TRBJ1-2; D is undetermined. The receptor was isolated from a man under 40 in good health and CMV-seropositive. The CDR3 loop is CASSPEAEPVGYTF. For the CDR3, the DNA is TGCGCCAGCAGCCCTGAGGCGGAACCGGTGGGCTACACCTTC.